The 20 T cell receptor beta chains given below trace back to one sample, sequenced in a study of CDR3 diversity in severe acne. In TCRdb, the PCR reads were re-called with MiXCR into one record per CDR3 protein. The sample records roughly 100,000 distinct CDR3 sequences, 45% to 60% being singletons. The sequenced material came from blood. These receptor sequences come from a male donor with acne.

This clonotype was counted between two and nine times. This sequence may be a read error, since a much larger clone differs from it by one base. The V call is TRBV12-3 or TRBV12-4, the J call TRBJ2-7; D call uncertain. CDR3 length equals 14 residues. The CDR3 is CASSPSSALYERYF. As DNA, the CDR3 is TGTGCCAGCAGTCCAAGTAGTGCCCTCTACGAGCGGTACTTC.

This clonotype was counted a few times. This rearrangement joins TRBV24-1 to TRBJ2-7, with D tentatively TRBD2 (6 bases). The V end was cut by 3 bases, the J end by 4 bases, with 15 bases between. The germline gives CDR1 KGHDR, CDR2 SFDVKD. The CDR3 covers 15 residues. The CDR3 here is CATSDPGRGGYEQYF. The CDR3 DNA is TGTGCCACCAGTGATCCCGGGAGAGGAGGATACGAGCAGTACTTC.

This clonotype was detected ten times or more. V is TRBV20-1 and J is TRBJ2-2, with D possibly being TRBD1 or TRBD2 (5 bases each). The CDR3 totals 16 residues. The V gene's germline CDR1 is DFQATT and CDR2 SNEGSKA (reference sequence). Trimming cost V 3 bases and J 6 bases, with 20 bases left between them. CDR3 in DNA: TGCAGTGCTAGGATCTCCGGGACCCGTACGTCCGGGGAGCTGTTTTTT. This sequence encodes CSARISGTRTSGELFF.

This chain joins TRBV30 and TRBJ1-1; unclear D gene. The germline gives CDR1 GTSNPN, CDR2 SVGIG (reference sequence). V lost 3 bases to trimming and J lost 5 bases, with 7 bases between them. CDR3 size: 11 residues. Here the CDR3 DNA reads TGTGCCTGGAGGGTAAGGACTGAAGCTTTCTTT. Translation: CAWRVRTEAFF.

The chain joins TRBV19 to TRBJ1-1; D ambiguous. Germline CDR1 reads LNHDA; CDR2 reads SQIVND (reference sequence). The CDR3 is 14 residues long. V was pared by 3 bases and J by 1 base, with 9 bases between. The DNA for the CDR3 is TGTGCCAGTAGTATCTACAGCACGAACACTGAAGCTTTCTTT. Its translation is CASSIYSTNTEAFF.

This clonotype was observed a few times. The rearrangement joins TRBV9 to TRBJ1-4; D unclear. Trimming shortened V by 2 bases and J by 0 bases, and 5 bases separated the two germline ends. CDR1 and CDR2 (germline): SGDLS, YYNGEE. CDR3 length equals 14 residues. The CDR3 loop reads CASSVTSTNEKLFF. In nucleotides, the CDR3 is TGTGCCAGCAGCGTGACCTCAACTAATGAAAAACTGTTTTTT.

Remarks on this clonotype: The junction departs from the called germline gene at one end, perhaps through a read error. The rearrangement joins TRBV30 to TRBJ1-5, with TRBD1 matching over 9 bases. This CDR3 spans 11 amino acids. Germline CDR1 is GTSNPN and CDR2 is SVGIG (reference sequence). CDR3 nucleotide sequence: TGTGTCTGGGGACAGGGCCAGCCCCAGCACTTT. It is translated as CVWGQGQPQHF.

The CDR3 DNA sequence: TGCAGCGTTGAGGAGCAGGTAAACTCTGGGGCCAACGTCCTGACTTTC. It specifies CSVEEQVNSGANVLTF. The chain links TRBV29-1 to TRBJ2-6; D uncertain. The V end was cut by 3 bases, the J end by 0 bases, with 12 bases between. Germline V gene lookup returns CDR1 SQVTM and CDR2 ANQGSEA. CDR3 length: 16 residues.

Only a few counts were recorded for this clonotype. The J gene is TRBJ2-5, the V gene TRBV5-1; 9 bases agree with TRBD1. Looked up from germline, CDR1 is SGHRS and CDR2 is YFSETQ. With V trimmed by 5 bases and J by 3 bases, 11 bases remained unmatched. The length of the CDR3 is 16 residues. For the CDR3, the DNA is TGCGCCAGCAGGTTCCCGGGACAGGGAAGTAAAGAGACCCAGTACTTC. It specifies CASRFPGQGSKETQYF.

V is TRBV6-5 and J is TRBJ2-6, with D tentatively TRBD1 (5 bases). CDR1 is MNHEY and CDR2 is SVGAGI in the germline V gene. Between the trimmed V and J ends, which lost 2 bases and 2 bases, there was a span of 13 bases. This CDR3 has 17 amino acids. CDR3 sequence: CASSYKTGPPGANVLTF. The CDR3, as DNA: TGTGCCAGCAGTTACAAAACAGGCCCCCCTGGGGCCAACGTCCTGACTTTC.

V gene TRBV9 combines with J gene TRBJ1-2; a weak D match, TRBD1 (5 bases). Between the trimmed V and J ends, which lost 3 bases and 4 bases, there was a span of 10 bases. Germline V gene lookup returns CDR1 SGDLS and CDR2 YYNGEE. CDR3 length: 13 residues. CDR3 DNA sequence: TGTGCCAGCAGCGCAGGGAGATTCTATGGCTACACCTTC. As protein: CASSAGRFYGYTF.

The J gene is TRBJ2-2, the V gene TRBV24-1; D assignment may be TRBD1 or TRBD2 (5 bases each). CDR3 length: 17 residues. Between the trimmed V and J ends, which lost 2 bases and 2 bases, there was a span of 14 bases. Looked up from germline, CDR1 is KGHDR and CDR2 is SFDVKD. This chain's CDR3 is CATSDSPTGANTGELFF. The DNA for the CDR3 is TGTGCCACCAGTGATTCCCCGACCGGGGCAAACACCGGGGAGCTGTTTTTT.

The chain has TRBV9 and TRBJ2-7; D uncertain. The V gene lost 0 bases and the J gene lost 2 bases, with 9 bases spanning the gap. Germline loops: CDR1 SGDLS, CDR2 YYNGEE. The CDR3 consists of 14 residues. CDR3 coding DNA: TGTGCCAGCAGCGTAGAGCACGGTCCCTACGAGCAGTACTTC. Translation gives CASSVEHGPYEQYF.

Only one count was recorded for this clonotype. Here the CDR3 reads CASSLGDVSNQPQHF. For the CDR3, the DNA is TGTGCCAGCAGCTTAGGGGACGTTAGCAATCAGCCCCAGCATTTT. The chain carries TRBV7-2 and TRBJ1-5, with D possibly being TRBD1 (5 bases). The CDR3 has 15 residues. Germline CDR1 is SGHTA and CDR2 is FQGNSA. V was clipped by 1 base and J by 0 bases, with 7 bases between them.

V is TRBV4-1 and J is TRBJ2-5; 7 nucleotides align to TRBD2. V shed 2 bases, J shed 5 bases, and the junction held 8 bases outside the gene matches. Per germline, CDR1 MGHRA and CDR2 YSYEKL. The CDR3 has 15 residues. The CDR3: CASSQLGLGLETQYF. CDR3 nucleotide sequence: TGCGCCAGCAGCCAATTAGGACTAGGTTTGGAGACCCAGTACTTC.

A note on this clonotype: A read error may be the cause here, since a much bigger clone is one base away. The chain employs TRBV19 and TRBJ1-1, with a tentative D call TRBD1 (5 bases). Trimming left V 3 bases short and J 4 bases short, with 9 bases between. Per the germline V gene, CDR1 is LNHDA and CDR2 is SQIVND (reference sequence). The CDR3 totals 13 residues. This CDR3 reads CASSINRSTEAFF. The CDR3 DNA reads TGTGCCAGTAGTATCAACAGGAGCACTGAAGCTTTCTTT. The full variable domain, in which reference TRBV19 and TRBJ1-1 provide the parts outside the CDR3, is DGGITQSPKYLFRKEGQNVTLSCEQNLNHDAMYWYRQDPGQGLRLIYYSQIVNDFQKGDIAEGYSVSREKKESFPLTVTSAQKNPTAFYLCASSINRSTEAFFGQGTRLTVV.

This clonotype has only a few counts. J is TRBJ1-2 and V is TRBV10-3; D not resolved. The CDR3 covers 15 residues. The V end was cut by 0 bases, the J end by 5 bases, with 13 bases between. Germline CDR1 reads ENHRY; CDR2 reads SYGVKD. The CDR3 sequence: CAISESMTNPYGYTF. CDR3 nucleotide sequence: TGTGCCATCAGTGAGTCAATGACAAATCCTTATGGCTACACCTTC.

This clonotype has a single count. The DNA of the CDR3 is TGTGCCAGCAGCCCCGTTATTGGAGATGGGGGAGGGGAGACCCAGTACTTC. It encodes CASSPVIGDGGGETQYF. V and J are TRBV28 and TRBJ2-5; 7 bases agree with TRBD2. There are 17 residues in the CDR3. Losses at the gene ends were 6 bases for V and 5 bases for J; bases not matched to a gene: 18. Germline CDR1 and CDR2: MDHEN and SYDVKM.

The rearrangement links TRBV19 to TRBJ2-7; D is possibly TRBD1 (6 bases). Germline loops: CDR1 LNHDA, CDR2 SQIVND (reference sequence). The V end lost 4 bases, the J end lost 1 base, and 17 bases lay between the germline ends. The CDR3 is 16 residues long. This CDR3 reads CASSTRTVLASYEQYF. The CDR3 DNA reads TGTGCCAGTAGTACCCGGACAGTTTTGGCTTCCTACGAGCAGTACTTC.

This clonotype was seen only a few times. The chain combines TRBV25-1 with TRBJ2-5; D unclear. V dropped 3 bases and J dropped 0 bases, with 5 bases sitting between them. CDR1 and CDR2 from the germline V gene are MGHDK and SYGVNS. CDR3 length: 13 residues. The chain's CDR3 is CASSEPYQETQYF. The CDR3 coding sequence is TGTGCCAGCAGTGAGCCTTACCAAGAGACCCAGTACTTC.